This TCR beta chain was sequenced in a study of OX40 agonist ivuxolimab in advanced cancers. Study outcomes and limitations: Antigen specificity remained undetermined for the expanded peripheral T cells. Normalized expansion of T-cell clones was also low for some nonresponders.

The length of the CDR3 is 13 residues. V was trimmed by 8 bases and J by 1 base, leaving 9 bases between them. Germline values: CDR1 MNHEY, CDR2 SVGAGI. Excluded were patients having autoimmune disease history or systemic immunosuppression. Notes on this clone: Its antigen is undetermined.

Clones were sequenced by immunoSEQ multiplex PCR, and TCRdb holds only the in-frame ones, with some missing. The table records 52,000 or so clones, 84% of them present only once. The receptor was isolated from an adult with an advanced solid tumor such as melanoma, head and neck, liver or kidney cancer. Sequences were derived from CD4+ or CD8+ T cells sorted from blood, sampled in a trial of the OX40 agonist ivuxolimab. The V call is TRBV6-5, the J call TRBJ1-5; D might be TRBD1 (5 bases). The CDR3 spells CASQAGSNQPQHF. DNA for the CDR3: TGTGCCAGCCAGGCAGGGAGCAATCAGCCCCAGCATTTT.